The 15 T cell receptor beta chains in this list originate from one sample, sequenced in a study of graft-versus-host responses after intestinal transplantation. The data were produced by immunoSEQ multiplex PCR, yet TCRdb's version contains in-frame clones alone and is incomplete. Among some 45,000 clones listed, approximately 95% were seen once. The sequenced sample was PBMCs, obtained more than 310 days after intestinal transplant. These receptors came from a human patient who received an intestinal transplant, so some T cells may come from the graft donor.

The chain employs TRBV27 and TRBJ1-5, with D tentatively TRBD1 (6 bases). V lost 4 bases and J lost 2, with 9 bases in between. This CDR3 spans 14 amino acids. Germline V gene lookup returns CDR1 MNHEY and CDR2 SMNVEV (reference sequence). The CDR3: CASSSRGGNQPQHF. The CDR3 nucleotides are TGTGCCAGCAGTTCCAGGGGTGGCAATCAGCCCCAGCATTTT.

J is TRBJ2-3 and V is TRBV19; D is possibly TRBD2 (5 bases). The CDR3 extends over 14 amino acids. Germline V gene lookup returns CDR1 LNHDA and CDR2 SQIVND (reference sequence). V dropped 5 bases and J dropped 3 bases, with 12 bases sitting between them. The CDR3 sequence: CASSLGSGTDTQYF. The CDR3 DNA is TGTGCCAGTAGTCTAGGTTCGGGGACAGATACGCAGTATTTT.

In nucleotides, the CDR3 is TGCGCCAGCAGCTTGCTGGGACGTGCAGGGTCTCAAGAGACCCAGTACTTC. It yields the protein CASSLLGRAGSQETQYF. This chain connects TRBV5-1 to TRBJ2-5; TRBD1 or TRBD2 may be the D gene (5 bases each). The CDR3 is 17 residues long. Germline V CDR1 and CDR2: SGHRS, YFSETQ. Trimming removed 1 base at V and 2 bases at J, with 18 bases between.

Worth noting for this clone: One end of the junction varies from germline; a read error may be responsible. The sample has other DNA sequences that encode this CDR3 too. This chain links TRBV7-7 with TRBJ2-5, with 9 bases fitting TRBD2. There are 17 residues in the CDR3. CDR1 is SSHAT, CDR2 FNYEAQ, per germline (reference sequence). As DNA, the CDR3 is TGTGCCAGCAGTCCAGGACTAGCGTTCGGGGGCGCAGAGACCCAATACTTC. This encodes CASSPGLAFGGAETQYF.

Remarks on this clone: The junction departs from germline at one end; a sequencing error may be responsible. The chain couples TRBV6-1 to TRBJ2-1; 10 bases map to TRBD2. Per germline, CDR1 MNHNS and CDR2 SASEGT. The CDR3 covers 14 residues. The CDR3 loop reads CASSERGTSAPGVF. As DNA, the CDR3 is TGTGCCAGCAGTGAACGGGGGACTAGCGCCCCAGGGGTCTTC.

This clone was detected only once. The CDR3 here is CASSTLGRGELFF. In DNA, the CDR3 is TGTGCCAGCAGTACCCTTGGCCGGGGGGAGCTGTTTTTT. The chain employs TRBV6-6 and TRBJ2-2; D not resolved. CDR1 is MNHNY and CDR2 is SVGAGI in the germline V gene (reference sequence). With 5 bases removed from V and 8 bases from J, the gap between germline ends came to 12 bases. There are 13 residues in the CDR3.

The V gene is TRBV2, the J gene TRBJ2-6; TRBD2 might be the D (5 bases). The V gene lost 7 bases and the J gene lost 0 bases, with 7 bases spanning the gap. CDR1 and CDR2 (germline): SNHLY, FYNNEI. The CDR3 is made up of 14 amino acids. This CDR3 is CASNEGSGANVLTF. The CDR3 nucleotides read TGTGCCAGCAACGAGGGCTCTGGGGCCAACGTCCTGACTTTC.

V gene TRBV11-2 combines with J gene TRBJ2-5; 8 nucleotides align to TRBD1. The DNA end is a closer match to TRBJ2-7, so the J assignment may be wrong. CDR1 and CDR2 from the germline V gene are SGHAT and FQNNGV. The CDR3 runs 18 residues. The CDR3 is CASSFDRGVILRLYEQYF. CDR3 DNA sequence: TGTGCCAGCAGCTTTGACAGGGGAGTAATATTAAGATTGTACGAGCAGTACTTC.

V gene TRBV27 combines with J gene TRBJ1-2, with D unresolved. The germline gives CDR1 MNHEY, CDR2 SMNVEV (reference sequence). V shed 3 bases and J shed 1 base, with 6 bases lying between them. This CDR3 contains 13 residues. The CDR3 DNA reads TGTGCCAGCAGTTTCGCCAGTAACTATGGCTACACCTTC. It yields the protein CASSFASNYGYTF.

This clone was picked up one time. This rearrangement joins TRBV11-2 to TRBJ2-7, with TRBD1 identical over 8 bases. This CDR3 contains 18 residues. Losses at the gene ends were 1 base for V and 0 bases for J; bases not matched to a gene: 11. Germline V gene sequence: CDR1 SGHAT, CDR2 FQNNGV. CDR3 sequence: CASSLAPRAGGSSYEQYF. Here the CDR3 DNA reads TGTGCCAGCAGCTTAGCCCCTCGGGCAGGGGGCAGCTCCTACGAGCAGTACTTC.

The chain is built from TRBV27 and TRBJ2-4, with D perhaps TRBD1 (6 bases). Trimming took 2 bases from V and 7 from J, leaving 15 bases between them. The germline gives CDR1 MNHEY, CDR2 SMNVEV (reference sequence). This CDR3 is built from 15 residues. CDR3: CASSLRGSGVNIQYF. DNA of the CDR3: TGTGCCAGCAGTTTAAGGGGGTCCGGGGTCAACATTCAGTACTTC.

The sample holds a few counts of this clone. The rearrangement joins TRBV6-5 to TRBJ2-7, with 9 nucleotides matching TRBD1. Looked up from germline, CDR1 is MNHEY and CDR2 is SVGAGI. Unmatched junction bases numbered 4, after V lost 2 bases and J lost 2 bases. The CDR3 sequence is 15 residues long. The CDR3 nucleotides read TGTGCCAGCAGTTACACCGACAGGGGGGCCTACGAGCAGTACTTC. Protein: CASSYTDRGAYEQYF.

The chain links TRBV10-1 to TRBJ1-1, with D possibly being TRBD1 (6 bases). Trimming took off 3 bases at V and 3 bases at J, with 11 bases between the two ends. This CDR3 is 14 amino acids long. Germline CDR1 reads WNHNN; CDR2 reads SYGVQD (reference sequence). For the CDR3, the DNA is TGCGCCAGCAGTGAACAGGGTGGGGACACTGAAGCTTTCTTT. Protein product: CASSEQGGDTEAFF.

CDR3 sequence (DNA): TGTGCCACCAGCCCCCCGGGGGCCCGGGTCGGCAATGAGCAGTTCTTC. It specifies CATSPPGARVGNEQFF. The rearrangement links TRBV15 to TRBJ2-1; either TRBD1 or TRBD2 may fit D (6 bases each). The CDR3 length is 16 residues. The germline CDR1 and CDR2 sequences are LNHNV and YYDKDF (reference sequence). Trimming took off 5 bases at V and 6 bases at J, with 20 bases between the two ends.

The CDR3 protein is CSVEAYRRDRAISGDEAFF. In DNA form, the CDR3 reads TGCAGCGTTGAAGCCTACCGGCGGGACAGGGCCATATCCGGCGATGAAGCTTTCTTT. The genes are TRBV29-1 and TRBJ1-1; 9 bases are shared with TRBD1. The CDR3 consists of 19 residues. Germline V CDR1 and CDR2: SQVTM, ANQGSEA. J gave up 7 bases and V 1 base, and 22 bases lay outside the gene matches.